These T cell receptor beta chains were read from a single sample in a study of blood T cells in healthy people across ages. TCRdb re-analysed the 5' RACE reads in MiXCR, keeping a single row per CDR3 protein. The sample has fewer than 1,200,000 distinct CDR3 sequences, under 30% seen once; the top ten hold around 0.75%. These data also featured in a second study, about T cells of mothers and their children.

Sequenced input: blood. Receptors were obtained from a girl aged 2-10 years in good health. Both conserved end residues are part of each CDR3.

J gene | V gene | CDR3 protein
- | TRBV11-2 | CASGRDRYQETQYF
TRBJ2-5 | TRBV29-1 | CSVEDNTEQETQYF
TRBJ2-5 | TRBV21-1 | CAGLRDPFSAKTQYF
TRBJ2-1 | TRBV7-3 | CASSLTGAGLAMRNEQFF
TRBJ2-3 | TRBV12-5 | CASGLPLAGLTDTQYF
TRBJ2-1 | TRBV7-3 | CASSLLGGWYNEQFF
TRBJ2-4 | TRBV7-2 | CGSSEPLGDIQYF
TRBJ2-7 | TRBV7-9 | CASGQGIYEQYF
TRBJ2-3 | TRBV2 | CASKTSGGADTQYF
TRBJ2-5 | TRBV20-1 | CSAKPLETQYF
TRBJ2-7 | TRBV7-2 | CASTQAGTGSHEQYF
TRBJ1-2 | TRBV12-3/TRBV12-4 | CASSPQGHYGYTF
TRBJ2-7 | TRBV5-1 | CASSLGLLVAGAAYEQYF
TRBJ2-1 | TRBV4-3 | CASSQDRDRGNEQFF
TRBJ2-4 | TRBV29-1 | CSVVSRGNDIQYF
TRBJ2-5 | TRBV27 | CASSASTAHAGETQYF
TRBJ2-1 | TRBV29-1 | CSVGGTGTYNEQFF
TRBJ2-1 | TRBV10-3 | CAISRGNYDEQFF
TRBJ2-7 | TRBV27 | CASSTSSVSEQYF
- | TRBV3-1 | CASSQDLAGSYEQYF
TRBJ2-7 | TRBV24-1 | CATSDLNTDFYEQHF
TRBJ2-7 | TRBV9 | CASSVGASYEQYF
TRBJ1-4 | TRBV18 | CASSPLTGQTEKLFF
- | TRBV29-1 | CSVLPPALEDEQFF
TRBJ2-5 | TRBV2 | CASRGVRDQETQYF
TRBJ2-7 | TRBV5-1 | CASRRSRVAYEQYF
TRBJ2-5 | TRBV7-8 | CASSLTSGIQETQYF
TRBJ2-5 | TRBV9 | CASSVEARGGTQYF
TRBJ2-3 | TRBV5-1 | CASSFGWGQADTQYF
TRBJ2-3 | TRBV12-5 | CASGWTVGVSADTQYF
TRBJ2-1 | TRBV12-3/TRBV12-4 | CASSPGQSAEFF
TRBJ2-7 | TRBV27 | CASSYTPSSYEQYF
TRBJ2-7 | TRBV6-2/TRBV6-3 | CASSYSPPRGYNEQYF
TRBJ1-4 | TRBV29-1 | CSVDLEDEKLFF
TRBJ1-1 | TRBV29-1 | CSVPTGNTEAFF